This entry is about one T cell receptor beta chain. Its antigen is still unknown. Using its own MiXCR run on the reads, TCRdb lists one record per CDR3 protein. Seen here are 150,000 or so distinct CDR3 sequences, 15% to 20% observed once, and the top ten hold around 20%. The data originate from a study of T cell repertoires in cytomegalovirus infection. As for the study in general: In public TCR beta signatures, there were indications of both CMV infection and matching HLA type. Study-wide points: Adding up the frequency of public TCR beta families identified people who carried CMV plus the relevant HLA. HLA-C-restricted CMV clonotypes gave the most frequent clonotype in two of eight donors.

This receptor was taken from a human donor in good health (CMV status not recorded). Some clones in this sample may be carry-over from other donors' samples. Sequencing was done on a sample of CD8+ T cells from PBMCs.

The chain's CDR3 is CASSSTPLREQFF. CDR3 in DNA: TGTGCCAGCAGCTCGACTCCTTTAAGAGAGCAGTTCTTC. J is TRBJ2-1 and V is TRBV5-4; D uncertain. The ends were cut back, 3 bases at V and 10 bases at J, with 14 bases in the middle. The CDR3 has 13 amino acids. Germline V gene lookup returns CDR1 SGHNT and CDR2 YYREEE (reference sequence).